This T cell receptor beta chain was recorded in a study of shared clonotypes between healthy human individuals. Turning to the study itself: The study enrolled a couple of women and a few men aged 18 to 49. Broader study findings: On the whole, naive subsets had larger estimated richness than memory subsets had.

As for this clone: The antigen is not known. At one end the junction does not follow the germline gene, possibly because of a read error.

The CDR3 sequence is 13 residues long. The germline V gene has CDR1 MDHEN and CDR2 SYDVKM. When replicate PCRs were run on sorted subsets, they used about 200 ng DNA, about 30,000 T cell genomes. Using immunoSEQ multiplex PCR, the repertoire was profiled, and TCRdb retains in-frame clones only, with some absent. Of some 790,000 clones listed, 55% to 80% are singletons. Donors were Caucasian adults residing in Nashville, Tennessee, USA. The clonotype originates from a woman younger than 45 in good health. The sample comprised memory CD4+ T cells sorted from blood. Subset described: CD45RA-negative fraction. J is TRBJ1-2 and V is TRBV28; D gene ambiguous. CDR3 sequence (DNA): TGTGTCAGCAGTCCCCTGGACCTCTATGGCTACACCTTC. It specifies CVSSPLDLYGYTF.